A single sample gave rise to the 7 T cell receptor beta chains below, sequenced in a study of cytomegalovirus exposure and HLA in healthy donors. The PCR used 60 Vbeta and 13 Jbeta primers. TCRdb keeps only in-frame clones here, not all; method: immunoSEQ multiplex PCR. In the table there are 90,000 to 150,000 clones, more than 75% of which are singletons. Sequencing was carried out using PBMCs. The receptors stem from a woman aged 40 to 50 in good health and CMV-seropositive.

The rearrangement joins TRBV6-1 to TRBJ2-7; a weak D match, TRBD2 (5 bases). Germline assignment: CDR1 MNHNS and CDR2 SASEGT. The CDR3 sequence is 13 residues long. The V end was cut by 8 bases, the J end by 1 base, with 12 bases between. CDR3 bases: TGTGCCAGCCACCGGGAACTTTCCTACGAGCAGTACTTC. It encodes CASHRELSYEQYF.

V is TRBV7-3 and J is TRBJ2-2; 8 nucleotides match TRBD1. The germline gives CDR1 SGHTA, CDR2 FQGTGA. The CDR3 runs to 15 residues. V was pared by 5 bases and J by 5 bases, with 7 bases of the junction left unmatched. In DNA, the CDR3 is TGTGCCAGCAGCGCTGGGACAGGCGGGACCGGGGAGCTGTTTTTT. Amino acids: CASSAGTGGTGELFF.

The V gene is TRBV19, the J gene TRBJ2-3; 12 nucleotides agree with TRBD2. There are 16 residues in the CDR3. Unmatched junction bases numbered 6, after V lost 3 bases and J lost 5 bases. The germline V gene encodes CDR1 LNHDA and CDR2 SQIVND (reference sequence). The CDR3 sequence is CASSIPSGGVGDTQYF. Written as DNA, the CDR3 is TGTGCCAGTAGTATTCCTAGCGGGGGGGTCGGAGATACGCAGTATTTT. Looking up the rest from reference TRBV19 and TRBJ2-3 gives the full variable domain: DGGITQSPKYLFRKEGQNVTLSCEQNLNHDAMYWYRQDPGQGLRLIYYSQIVNDFQKGDIAEGYSVSREKKESFPLTVTSAQKNPTAFYLCASSIPSGGVGDTQYFGPGTRLTVL.

The gene calls are TRBV5-1 and TRBJ1-4, with 9 bases matching TRBD1. V lost 2 bases to trimming and J lost 3 bases; unmatched junction nucleotides: 5. Germline CDR1 is SGHRS and CDR2 is YFSETQ. The CDR3 sequence is 16 residues long. The CDR3 here is CASSLPQGASNEKLFF. The CDR3 bases are TGCGCCAGCAGCTTACCACAGGGGGCTTCTAATGAAAAACTGTTTTTT.

The gene calls are TRBV27 and TRBJ2-7, with D hard to call. CDR3 length: 13 amino acids. Germline values: CDR1 MNHEY, CDR2 SMNVEV (reference sequence). The V gene lost 6 bases and the J gene lost 4 bases, with 13 bases spanning the gap. Here the CDR3 reads CASSNSQVYEQYF. CDR3 coding DNA: TGTGCCAGCAGCAACTCTCAGGTTTACGAGCAGTACTTC.

The chain joins TRBV5-6 to TRBJ1-5; D possibly corresponds to TRBD1 (5 bases). The CDR3 runs 15 residues. Between the trimmed V and J ends, which lost 4 bases and 2 bases, there was a span of 13 bases. Germline V CDR1 and CDR2: SGHDT, YYEEEE. For the CDR3, the DNA is TGTGCCAGCAGCGAAGGCCCGGGGGGCAATCAGCCCCAGCATTTT. Translated, it gives CASSEGPGGNQPQHF.

This sequence joins TRBV12-5 and TRBJ1-1; no reliable D call. This CDR3 contains 14 residues. The V end was cut by 5 bases, the J end by 5 bases, with 15 bases between. Looked up from germline, CDR1 is LGHNT and CDR2 is FRNRAP. In nucleotides, the CDR3 is TGTGCTAGTGGTCCTCGAACGGCGAGGACTGAAGCTTTCTTT. This translates into CASGPRTARTEAFF.